Sequencing of this T cell receptor beta chain was carried out in a study of T cell changes during pregnancy in multiple sclerosis. TCRdb's copy holds only in-frame clones and misses some; the assay was immunoSEQ multiplex PCR. The sample yields some 67,000 clones, 90% to 95% seen once. The germline gives CDR1 MNHNY, CDR2 SVGAGI (reference sequence). J lost 4 bases, V lost 6 bases, and 3 bases had no gene match. The CDR3 is made up of 12 amino acids. The clonotype was recovered from a female donor with multiple sclerosis, enrolled in a pregnancy study. Specimen: peripheral blood, collected after pregnancy. This rearrangement joins TRBV6-6 to TRBJ2-7; 7 bases are shared with TRBD1. The DNA of the CDR3 is TGTGCCAGCAGACCGACAGGGTACGAGCAGTACTTC. Translation gives CASRPTGYEQYF.